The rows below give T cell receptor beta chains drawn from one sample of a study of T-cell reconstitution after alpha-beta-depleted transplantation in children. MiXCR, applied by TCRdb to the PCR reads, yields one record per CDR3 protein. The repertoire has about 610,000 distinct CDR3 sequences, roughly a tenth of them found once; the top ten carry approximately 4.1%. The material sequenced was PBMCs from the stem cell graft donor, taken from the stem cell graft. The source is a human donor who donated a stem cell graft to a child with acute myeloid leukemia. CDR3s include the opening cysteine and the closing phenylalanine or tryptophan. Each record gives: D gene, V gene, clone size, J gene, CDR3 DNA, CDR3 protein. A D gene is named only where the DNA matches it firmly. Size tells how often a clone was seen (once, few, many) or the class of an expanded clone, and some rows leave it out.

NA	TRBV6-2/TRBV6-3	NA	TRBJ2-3	TGTGCCAGCAGTTACAGTATTTCCTGGCTAGCTCCTCCCACAGATACGCAGTATTTT	CASSYSISWLAPPTDTQYF
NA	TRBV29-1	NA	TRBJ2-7	TGCAGCGTTGCTCTTAGACAGTCCTACGAGCAGTACTTC	CSVALRQSYEQYF
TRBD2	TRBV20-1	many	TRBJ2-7	TGCAGTGCTATTCCCGGGACTAGCGGGAGGTACGAGCAGTACTTC	CSAIPGTSGRYEQYF
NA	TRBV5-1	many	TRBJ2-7	TGCGCCAGCAGCCAGGGGGGAGCGGGGGTCTACGAGCAGTACTTC	CASSQGGAGVYEQYF
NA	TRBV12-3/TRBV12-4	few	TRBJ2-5	TGTGCCAGCAGTTTTGGGCCTAGAGAGACCCAGTACTTC	CASSFGPRETQYF
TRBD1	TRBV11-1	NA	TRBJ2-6	TGTGCCAGCAGCCTACCCGGGAGTCAGGGGGCAACTGGGGCCAACGTCCTGACTTTC	CASSLPGSQGATGANVLTF
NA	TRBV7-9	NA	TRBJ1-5	TGTGCCAGCAGCTTCGAAACAGTCAATCAGCCCCAGCATTTT	CASSFETVNQPQHF
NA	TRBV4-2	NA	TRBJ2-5	TGTGCCAGCAGCCAAGATTCCTGGGGGGAGACCCAGTACTTC	CASSQDSWGETQYF
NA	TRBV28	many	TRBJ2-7	TGTGCCAGCAGGTACCGTAGGGGACTGAGCTCCTACGAGCAGTACTTC	CASRYRRGLSSYEQYF
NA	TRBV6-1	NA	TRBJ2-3	TGTGCCACCGGTGTCGGGATCCTAGGCACAGATACGCAGTATTTT	CATGVGILGTDTQYF
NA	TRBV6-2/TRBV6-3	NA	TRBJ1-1	TGTGCCAGCAGTTACCCTATGACAGAAGGTTATGGTGAAGCTTTCTTT	CASSYPMTEGYGEAFF
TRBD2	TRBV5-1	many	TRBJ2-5	TGCGCCAGCAGCTTGAACGCGGGAGGGCAAGAGACCCAGTACTTC	CASSLNAGGQETQYF
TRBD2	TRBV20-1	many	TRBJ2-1	TGCAGTGCTCCATCCGCGGGACTAACGATCGGGAATGAGCAGTTCTTC	CSAPSAGLTIGNEQFF
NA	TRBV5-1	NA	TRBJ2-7	TGCGCCAGCAGCCTTCTGGTAGGGACCACCTACGAGCAGTACTTC	CASSLLVGTTYEQYF
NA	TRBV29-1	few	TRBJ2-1	TGCAGCGTTGAAGCAGCCCCCGAGCAGTTCTTC	CSVEAAPEQFF
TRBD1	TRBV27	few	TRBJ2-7	TGTGCCAGCAGTCCTCCTCCCGGGACAGGAGTCTACGAGCAGTACTTC	CASSPPPGTGVYEQYF
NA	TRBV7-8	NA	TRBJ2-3	TGTGCCAGCAGCTTAGCGCAAGGAATAGCGGAGGATACGCAGTATTTT	CASSLAQGIAEDTQYF
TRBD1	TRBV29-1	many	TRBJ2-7	TGCAGCGCCCGCCGGGACAGGGGCTACGAGCAGTACTTC	CSARRDRGYEQYF
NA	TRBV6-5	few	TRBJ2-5	TGTGCCAGCAGTTACGTCAAGGGGGAAGAGACCCAGTACTTC	CASSYVKGEETQYF
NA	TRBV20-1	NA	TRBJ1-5	TGCAGTGCTAGTGACGAGGGCGGTAGCAATCAGCCCCAGCATTTT	CSASDEGGSNQPQHF
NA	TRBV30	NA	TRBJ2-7	TGTGCCTGGAGCCCTTCGCTCGAGCAGTACTTC	CAWSPSLEQYF
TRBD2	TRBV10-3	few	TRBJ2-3	TGTGCCATCAGTGAGTCGCCTAGCGGGAGGCGGGATACGCAGTATTTT	CAISESPSGRRDTQYF
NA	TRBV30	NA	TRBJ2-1	TGTGCCTGGAGAAGAAACCCCGTCAATGAGCAGTTCTTC	CAWRRNPVNEQFF
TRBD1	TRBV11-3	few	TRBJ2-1	TGTGCCAGCAGCTTAGGTGGGACAGGGTCGAATGAGCAGTTCTTC	CASSLGGTGSNEQFF
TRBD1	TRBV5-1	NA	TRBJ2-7	TGCGCCAGCAGCTTGTCAACCGGGACAGGGTCCTACGAGCAGTACTTC	CASSLSTGTGSYEQYF
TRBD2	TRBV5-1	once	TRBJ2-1	TGCGCCAGCAGCCCATTAGCGGGGTCCAACTACAATGAGCAGTTCTTC	CASSPLAGSNYNEQFF
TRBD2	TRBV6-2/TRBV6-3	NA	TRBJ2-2	TGTGCCAGCACCCGGACTAGCGATACCGGGGAGCTGTTTTTT	CASTRTSDTGELFF
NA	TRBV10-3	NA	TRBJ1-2	TGTGCCATCAGTGACGAGGTTGGCTACACCTTC	CAISDEVGYTF
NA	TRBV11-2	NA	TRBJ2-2	TGTGCCAGCAGCCCAATTGGGCAGGTTCAGGTCACCGGGGAGCTGTTTTTT	CASSPIGQVQVTGELFF
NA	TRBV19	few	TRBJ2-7	TGTGCCAGTAGTATTGACGGGCCCTACGAGCAGTACTTC	CASSIDGPYEQYF
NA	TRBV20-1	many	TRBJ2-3	TGCAGTGCTAGAGATGGGGGTCGGCAGGGGTACACAGATACGCAGTATTTT	CSARDGGRQGYTDTQYF
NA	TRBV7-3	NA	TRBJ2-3	TGTGCCAGCAGCCTCGGGGTTGGGGCAGATACGCAGTATTTT	CASSLGVGADTQYF
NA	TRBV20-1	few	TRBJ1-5	TGCAGTGCTAGAGATAGGGCAGGGAGTCAGCCCCAGCATTTT	CSARDRAGSQPQHF
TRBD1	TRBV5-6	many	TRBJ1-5	TGTGCCAGCAGCTTGGGGACAGGGTCAAATCAGCCCCAGCATTTT	CASSLGTGSNQPQHF
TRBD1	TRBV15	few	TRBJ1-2	TGTGCCACCAGCGCGGGACAGGGGGCACACGGCTACACCTTC	CATSAGQGAHGYTF
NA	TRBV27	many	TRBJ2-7	TGTGCCAGCAGTTTATCGGGTGGCAGGGCAATCTACGAGCAGTACTTC	CASSLSGGRAIYEQYF